A single sample is the source of the 10 T cell receptor beta chains below, sequenced in a study of beta chain features in type 1 diabetes. The investigators reverse transcribed all of the isolated RNA, so they sequenced expressed TCRB transcripts. The method was immunoSEQ multiplex PCR; TCRdb's version includes in-frame clones alone and lacks a portion of them. This sample has 300,000 to 350,000 clones; 8% occur once, and the top ten carry around 0.45%. The sequencing sample was made of central memory CD4+ T cells from blood. The source of these receptors is a woman under 30 in good health.

The chain has TRBV19 and TRBJ1-2; D is unresolved. Germline CDR1 reads LNHDA; CDR2 reads SQIVND (reference sequence). The CDR3 loop spans 12 amino acids. The germline V and J ends were trimmed by 3 bases and 4 bases, with 6 bases remaining between them. CDR3 in amino acids: CASSIQSYGYTF. In DNA form, the CDR3 reads TGTGCCAGTAGTATCCAGTCCTATGGCTACACCTTC.

This clone was counted ten times or more. Other DNA sequences within the sample encode an identical CDR3. This chain links TRBV7-9 with TRBJ1-5; possible D gene TRBD1, 6 bases. CDR3 length: 13 residues. Between the trimmed V and J ends, which lost 4 bases and 4 bases, there was a span of 8 bases. CDR1 is SEHNR, CDR2 FQNEAQ, per germline (reference sequence). The CDR3 nucleotides are TGTGCCAGCAGCTCACAGGGTAATCAGCCCCAGCATTTT. Translated: CASSSQGNQPQHF.

This clone has only a few counts. The chain joins TRBV25-1 to TRBJ2-6, with D possibly matching TRBD1 (6 bases). The CDR3 consists of 16 residues. V was clipped by 1 base and J by 3 bases, with 10 bases between them. Germline-derived CDR1 and CDR2 are MGHDK and SYGVNS. The CDR3 here is CASSEWAGVGANVLTF. The CDR3 nucleotides are TGTGCCAGCAGTGAATGGGCAGGGGTTGGGGCCAACGTCCTGACTTTC.

The V gene is TRBV5-4, the J gene TRBJ2-1, with 7 nucleotides matching TRBD1. The CDR3 runs 15 residues. The junction had 8 bases not matched to a gene; V was cut back by 4 bases and J by 4 bases. Looked up from germline, CDR1 is SGHNT and CDR2 is YYREEE (reference sequence). The chain's CDR3 is CASSADGTEYNEQFF. CDR3 in DNA: TGTGCCAGCAGCGCGGACGGGACAGAGTACAATGAGCAGTTCTTC.

The chain carries TRBV23-1 and TRBJ2-2, with 7 bases fitting TRBD1. TRBV23-1 is marked as an open reading frame, function uncertain. The CDR3 has 18 amino acids. V shed 0 bases and J 4 bases; nucleotides not matched to a gene: 11. The CDR3 spells CASSQSHDRVYGTGELFF. The CDR3 nucleotides read TGCGCCAGCAGTCAATCCCACGACAGGGTCTACGGCACCGGGGAGCTGTTTTTT.

J is TRBJ1-2 and V is TRBV19; a possible D gene is TRBD1 (6 bases). With 3 bases removed from V and 4 bases from J, the gap between germline ends came to 9 bases. Germline CDR1 LNHDA, CDR2 SQIVND (reference sequence). This CDR3 is built from 13 residues. CDR3 nucleotide sequence: TGTGCCAGTAGTATCGGCAGGGGCTATGGCTACACCTTC. Translation: CASSIGRGYGYTF.

This clone was counted only a few times. The DNA of the CDR3 is TGTGCCAGCAGCCTCCTAGCGGGAGGGCCCTACGAGCAGTACTTC. Protein: CASSLLAGGPYEQYF. The chain carries TRBV7-2 and TRBJ2-7; 12 bases are shared with TRBD2. Trimming cost V 5 bases and J 2 bases; bases outside gene matches: 4. The CDR3 extends over 15 amino acids. Per germline, CDR1 SGHTA and CDR2 FQGNSA.

The chain recombines TRBV4-3 with TRBJ2-1; 11 bases match TRBD2. CDR1 is LGHNA and CDR2 is YSLEER in the germline V gene. The CDR3 sequence is 16 residues long. V shed 3 bases and J 5 bases; nucleotides not matched to a gene: 6. The CDR3 here is CASSQAGTSGHNEQFF. The CDR3 nucleotides read TGCGCCAGCAGCCAGGCCGGGACTAGCGGACACAATGAGCAGTTCTTC.

The chain joins TRBV19 to TRBJ2-2; 10 positions agree with TRBD1. The germline CDR1 and CDR2 sequences are LNHDA and SQIVND (reference sequence). The junction had 12 bases not matched to a gene; V was cut back by 7 bases and J by 10 bases. The CDR3 runs to 15 residues. DNA of the CDR3: TGTGCCAGTACCCGACAGGGGGCGGGACAGGCGGAGCTGTTTTTT. It is translated as CASTRQGAGQAELFF.

This clone has a handful of counts. This chain joins TRBV11-2 and TRBJ1-1; D remains ambiguous. Germline assignment: CDR1 SGHAT and CDR2 FQNNGV. The CDR3 spans 16 residues. V was clipped by 0 bases and J by 4 bases, with 15 bases between them. The CDR3 region has the DNA TGTGCCAGCAGCTTAGATGCACAGATAGCCAGCACTGAAGCTTTCTTT. Translated: CASSLDAQIASTEAFF.